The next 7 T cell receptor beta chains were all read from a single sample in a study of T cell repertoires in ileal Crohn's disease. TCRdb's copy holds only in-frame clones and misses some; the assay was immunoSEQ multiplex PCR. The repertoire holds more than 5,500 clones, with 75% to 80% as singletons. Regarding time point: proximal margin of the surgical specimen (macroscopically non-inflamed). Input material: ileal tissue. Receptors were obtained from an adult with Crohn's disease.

The CDR3 loop reads CATSRVTGSSTDTQYF. The CDR3, as DNA: TGTGCCACCAGCAGAGTGACGGGGTCTAGCACAGATACGCAGTATTTT. V usage is TRBV15 and J usage is TRBJ2-3; D perhaps matches TRBD2 (5 bases). Germline lookup yields CDR1 LNHNV and CDR2 YYDKDF (reference sequence). CDR3 length equals 16 residues. Between the trimmed V and J ends, which lost 1 base and 0 bases, there was a span of 11 bases.

CDR3 coding DNA: TGTGCCAGCAGCTTGGTGGGACAGGGTCCTTACAATGAGCAGTTCTTC. As protein: CASSLVGQGPYNEQFF. The genes are TRBV5-4 and TRBJ2-1; 9 bases fit TRBD1. Trimming removed 0 bases from V and 4 bases from J; junction bases left unmatched: 5. The CDR3 runs 16 residues. The germline gives CDR1 SGHNT, CDR2 YYREEE (reference sequence).

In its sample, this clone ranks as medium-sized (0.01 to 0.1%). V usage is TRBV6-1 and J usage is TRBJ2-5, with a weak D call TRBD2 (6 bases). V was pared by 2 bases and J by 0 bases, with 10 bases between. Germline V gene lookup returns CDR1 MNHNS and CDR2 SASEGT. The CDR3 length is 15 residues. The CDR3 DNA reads TGTGCCAGCAGTGAATCGAGACTAGACCAAGAGACCCAGTACTTC. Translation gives CASSESRLDQETQYF.

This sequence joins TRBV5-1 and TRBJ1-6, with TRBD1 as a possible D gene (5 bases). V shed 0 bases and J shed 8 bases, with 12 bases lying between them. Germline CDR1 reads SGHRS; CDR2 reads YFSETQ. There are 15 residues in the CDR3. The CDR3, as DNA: TGCGCCAGCAGCTTGGGGCAGGGAAATCATTCACCCCTCCACTTT. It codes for CASSLGQGNHSPLHF.

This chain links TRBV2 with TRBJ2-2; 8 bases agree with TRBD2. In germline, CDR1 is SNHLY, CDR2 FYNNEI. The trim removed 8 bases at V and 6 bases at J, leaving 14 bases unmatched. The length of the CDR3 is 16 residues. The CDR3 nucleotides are TGTGCCAGCTCGCCTGCGAGCGGGAGATCGGCCGGGGAGCTGTTTTTT. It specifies CASSPASGRSAGELFF. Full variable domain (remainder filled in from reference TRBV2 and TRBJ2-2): EPEVTQTPSHQVTQMGQEVILRCVPISNHLYFYWYRQILGQKVEFLVSFYNNEISEKSEIFDDQFSVERPDGSNFTLKIRSTKLEDSAMYFCASSPASGRSAGELFFGEGSRLTVL.

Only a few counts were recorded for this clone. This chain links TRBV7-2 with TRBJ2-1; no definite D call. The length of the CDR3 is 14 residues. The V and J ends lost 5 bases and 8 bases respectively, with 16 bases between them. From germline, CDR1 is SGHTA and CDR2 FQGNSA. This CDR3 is CASSPGLRVDEQFF. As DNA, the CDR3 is TGTGCCAGCAGCCCGGGCCTCCGGGTCGATGAGCAGTTCTTC.

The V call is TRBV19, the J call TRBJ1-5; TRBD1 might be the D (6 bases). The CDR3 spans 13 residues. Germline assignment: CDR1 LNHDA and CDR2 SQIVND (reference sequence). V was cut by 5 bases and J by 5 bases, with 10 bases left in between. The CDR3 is CASSGRGHQPQHF. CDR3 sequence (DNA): TGTGCCAGTAGTGGCAGGGGCCATCAGCCCCAGCATTTT.